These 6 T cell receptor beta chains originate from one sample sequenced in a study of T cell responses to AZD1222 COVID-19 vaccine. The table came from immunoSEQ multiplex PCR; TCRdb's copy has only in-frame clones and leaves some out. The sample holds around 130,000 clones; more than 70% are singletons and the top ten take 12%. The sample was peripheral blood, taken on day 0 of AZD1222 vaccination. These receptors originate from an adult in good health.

The CDR3 nucleotides read TGCAGCGTGCGGACAGACCTCAATTCACCCCTCCACTTT. It translates to CSVRTDLNSPLHF. This chain uses TRBV29-1 with TRBJ1-6, with D possibly TRBD1 on 6 matching bases. V was shortened by 6 bases and J by 7 bases, with 13 bases between the two germline ends. The CDR3 runs 13 residues. Germline V lookup: CDR1 SQVTM, CDR2 ANQGSEA. The whole variable domain, filled in from reference TRBV29-1 and TRBJ1-6, reads SAVISQKPSRDICQRGTSLTIQCQVDSQVTMMFWYRQQPGQSLTLIATANQGSEATYESGFVIDKFPISRPNLTFSTLTVSNMSPEDSSIYLCSVRTDLNSPLHFGNGTRLTVT.

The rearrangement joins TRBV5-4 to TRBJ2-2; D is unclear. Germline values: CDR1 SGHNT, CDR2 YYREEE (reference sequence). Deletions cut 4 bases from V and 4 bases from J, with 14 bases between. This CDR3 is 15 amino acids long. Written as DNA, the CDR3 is TGTGCCAGCAGCCCGAAGGCGACCTCCACCGGGGAGCTGTTTTTT. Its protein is CASSPKATSTGELFF.

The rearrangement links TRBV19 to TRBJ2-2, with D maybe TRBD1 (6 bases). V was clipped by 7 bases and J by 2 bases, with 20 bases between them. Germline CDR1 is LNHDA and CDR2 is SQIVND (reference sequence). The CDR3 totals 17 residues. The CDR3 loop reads CASTPQGHTFNTGELFF. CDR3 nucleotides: TGTGCCAGTACCCCTCAGGGACATACTTTTAACACCGGGGAGCTGTTTTTT.

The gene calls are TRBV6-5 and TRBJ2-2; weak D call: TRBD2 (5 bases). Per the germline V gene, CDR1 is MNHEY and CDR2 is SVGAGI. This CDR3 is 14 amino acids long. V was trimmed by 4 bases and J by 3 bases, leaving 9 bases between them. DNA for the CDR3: TGTGCCAGCAGTTGGGAGAGGGACACCGGGGAGCTGTTTTTT. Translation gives CASSWERDTGELFF.

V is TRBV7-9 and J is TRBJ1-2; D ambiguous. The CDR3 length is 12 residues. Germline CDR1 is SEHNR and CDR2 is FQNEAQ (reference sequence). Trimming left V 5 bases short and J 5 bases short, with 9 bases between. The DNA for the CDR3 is TGTGCCAGCAGCCAACAGAGATATGGCTACACCTTC. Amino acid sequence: CASSQQRYGYTF.

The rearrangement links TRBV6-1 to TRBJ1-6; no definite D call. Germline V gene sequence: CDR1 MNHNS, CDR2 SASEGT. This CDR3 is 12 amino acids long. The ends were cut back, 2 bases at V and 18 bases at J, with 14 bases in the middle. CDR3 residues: CASSEFSPNPHF. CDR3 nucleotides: TGTGCCAGCAGTGAATTCTCGCCAAACCCCCACTTT.